This TCR beta chain was captured by sequencing in a study of Ad26.COV2.S vaccination and SARS-CoV-2 variants. Study-wide context: Intramuscular Ad26.COV2.S doses were given once or twice, 56 days apart.

Study-level findings and limits: Breadth of non-spike TCRs did not differ between vaccinees and placebo recipients.

The treatment here: 15 to 20 received Ad26.COV2.S at low or high dose, single or two shots; about 5 received placebo; per-sample allocation not given. Repertoires come from day 63 after the first vaccine or placebo injection. An Ad26 vector expressing Wuhan-strain SARS-CoV-2 spike served as the vaccine. Sequencing used immunoSEQ multiplex PCR; TCRdb keeps in-frame clones, though not all of them. The table records roughly 700,000 clones, roughly nine tenths of them present only once. CDR1 is MNHEY and CDR2 is SVGAGI in the germline V gene. The V end lost 6 bases, the J end lost 2 bases, and 13 bases lay between the germline ends. This CDR3 region has 14 residues. A word on this clone: Its matching antigen is unknown.

The clonotype comes from a person between 18 and 65 years old who received the Ad26.COV2.S COVID-19 vaccine or a placebo. The V and J genes are TRBV6-5 and TRBJ1-1; maybe TRBD1 (6 bases). Source: peripheral blood, taken in a trial of Ad26.COV2.S vaccine versus placebo. The CDR3 protein is CASRPGTFNTEAFF. The CDR3 nucleotides read TGTGCCAGCAGGCCTGGGACATTCAACACTGAAGCTTTCTTT.